These T cell receptor beta chains were read from a single sample in a study of blood T cells in healthy people across ages. TCRdb analysed the 5' RACE reads with MiXCR anew, one entry per CDR3 protein. The sample records 550,000 to 750,000 distinct CDR3 sequences, over 20% being singletons. Sequencing was done on a sample of blood. These receptors were collected from a man between 65 and 85 years old in good health. The CDR3 runs from the conserved cysteine through the conserved F or W. Each record gives: V gene, J gene, clone size, CDR3 protein. Clone size is shown for a subset of rows, as once, few, many or a class of expanded clone.

V gene: TRBV10-3; J gene: TRBJ2-5; clone size: many; CDR3 protein: CAIRRDRGEETQYF
V gene: TRBV6-1; J gene: TRBJ1-1; clone size: .; CDR3 protein: CASSGGGGTEAFF
V gene: TRBV12-3/TRBV12-4; J gene: TRBJ2-1; clone size: few; CDR3 protein: CASSLAPGLGMNEQFF
V gene: TRBV2; J gene: TRBJ2-4; clone size: .; CDR3 protein: CASRGQVAKNIQYF
V gene: TRBV29-1; J gene: TRBJ2-5; clone size: few; CDR3 protein: CSVWFRGKETQYF
V gene: TRBV15; J gene: TRBJ2-5; clone size: .; CDR3 protein: CATSRDAGRGIPRETQYF
V gene: TRBV3-1; J gene: TRBJ2-7; clone size: .; CDR3 protein: CASSSSTGGGRYF
V gene: TRBV9; J gene: TRBJ1-2; clone size: few; CDR3 protein: CASSAPTGPLGYGYTF
V gene: TRBV3-1; J gene: TRBJ2-5; clone size: few; CDR3 protein: CASSHQWQETQYF
V gene: TRBV12-3/TRBV12-4; J gene: TRBJ2-1; clone size: .; CDR3 protein: CASSQDYGEQFF
V gene: TRBV28; J gene: TRBJ2-1; clone size: .; CDR3 protein: CASSNSGPSYNEQFF
V gene: TRBV29-1; J gene: TRBJ2-6; clone size: .; CDR3 protein: CSVFARYDSTGANVLTF
V gene: TRBV5-1; J gene: TRBJ2-5; clone size: few; CDR3 protein: CASSPGSRETQCF
V gene: TRBV28; J gene: TRBJ1-5; clone size: few; CDR3 protein: CASSLVARGQPQHF
V gene: TRBV12-3/TRBV12-4; J gene: TRBJ1-2; clone size: .; CDR3 protein: CASRTVSVRLYGYTF
V gene: TRBV6-1; J gene: TRBJ2-1; clone size: few; CDR3 protein: CASSVRTSNEQFF